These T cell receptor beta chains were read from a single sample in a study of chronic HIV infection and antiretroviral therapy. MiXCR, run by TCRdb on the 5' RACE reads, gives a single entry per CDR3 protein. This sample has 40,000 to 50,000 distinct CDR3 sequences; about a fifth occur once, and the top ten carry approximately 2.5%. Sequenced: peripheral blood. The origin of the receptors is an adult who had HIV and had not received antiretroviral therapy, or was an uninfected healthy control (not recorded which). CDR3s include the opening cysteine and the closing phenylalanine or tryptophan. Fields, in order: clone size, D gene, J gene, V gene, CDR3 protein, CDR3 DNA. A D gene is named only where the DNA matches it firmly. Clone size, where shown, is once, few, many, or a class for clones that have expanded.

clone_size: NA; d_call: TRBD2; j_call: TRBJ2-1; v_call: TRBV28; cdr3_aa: CASSLLAGDNEQFF; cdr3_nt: TGTGCCAGCAGTTTGCTAGCGGGGGACAATGAGCAGTTCTTC
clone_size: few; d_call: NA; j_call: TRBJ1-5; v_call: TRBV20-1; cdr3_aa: CSGAGSNQPQHF; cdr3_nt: TGCAGTGGGGCCGGGAGCAATCAGCCCCAGCATTTT
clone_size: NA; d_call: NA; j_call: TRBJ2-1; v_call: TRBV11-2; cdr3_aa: CASSWAYDEQLF; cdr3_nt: TGTGCCAGCAGCTGGGCGTACGATGAGCAGTTATTC
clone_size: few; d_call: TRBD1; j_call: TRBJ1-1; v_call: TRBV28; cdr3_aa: CASTFPGQGTIMNTEAFF; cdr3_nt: TGTGCCAGCACCTTCCCCGGACAGGGCACAATCATGAACACTGAAGCTTTCTTT
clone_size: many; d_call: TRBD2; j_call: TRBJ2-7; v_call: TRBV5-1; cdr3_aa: CASSLGRTSGHEQYF; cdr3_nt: TGCGCCAGCAGCTTGGGGCGGACTAGCGGCCACGAGCAGTACTTC
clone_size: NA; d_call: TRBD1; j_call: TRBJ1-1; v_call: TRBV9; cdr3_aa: CASSTSGQAYTEAFF; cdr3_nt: TGTGCCAGCAGCACCTCCGGACAGGCCTACACTGAAGCTTTCTTT
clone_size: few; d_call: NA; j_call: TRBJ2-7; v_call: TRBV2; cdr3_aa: CAKQSPGRQYF; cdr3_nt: TGTGCCAAACAATCGCCGGGGAGGCAGTACTTC
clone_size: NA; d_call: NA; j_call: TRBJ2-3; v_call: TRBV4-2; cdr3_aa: CASSQDGWWADTQYF; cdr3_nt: TGTGCCAGCAGCCAAGATGGATGGTGGGCAGATACGCAGTATTTT
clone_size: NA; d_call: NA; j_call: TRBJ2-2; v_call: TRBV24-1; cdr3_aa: CATSDLAGELFF; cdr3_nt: TGTGCCACCAGTGACCTGGCCGGGGAGCTGTTTTTT
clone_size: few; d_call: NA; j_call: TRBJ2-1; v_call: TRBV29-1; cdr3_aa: CSVLDSRGDEQFF; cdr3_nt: TGCAGCGTTCTGGACTCCCGGGGTGATGAGCAGTTCTTC
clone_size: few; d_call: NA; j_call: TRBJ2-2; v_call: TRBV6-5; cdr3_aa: CASRRVSNTGELFF; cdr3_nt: TGTGCCAGCAGAAGGGTGTCTAACACCGGGGAGCTGTTTTTT
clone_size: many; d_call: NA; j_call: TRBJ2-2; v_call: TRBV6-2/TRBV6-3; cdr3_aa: CASSYWRDSDATGELFF; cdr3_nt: TGTGCCAGCAGTTACTGGAGGGATTCCGACGCCACCGGGGAGCTGTTTTTT
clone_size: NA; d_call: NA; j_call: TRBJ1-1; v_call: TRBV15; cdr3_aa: CATSSNLNTEAFF; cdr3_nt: TGTGCCACCAGCAGTAATTTGAACACTGAAGCTTTCTTT
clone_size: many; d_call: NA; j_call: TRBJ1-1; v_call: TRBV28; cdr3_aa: CASSSHEGRNTEAFF; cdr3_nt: TGTGCCAGCAGTTCCCATGAGGGGAGGAACACTGAAGCTTTCTTT
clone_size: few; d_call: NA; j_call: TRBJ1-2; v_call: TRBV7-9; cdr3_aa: CASGSTPNYGYTF; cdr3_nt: TGTGCCAGCGGCTCCACTCCTAACTATGGCTACACCTTC
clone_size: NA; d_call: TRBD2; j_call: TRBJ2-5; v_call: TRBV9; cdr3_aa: CASSVGSGKETQYF; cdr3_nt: TGTGCCAGCAGCGTAGGTAGCGGGAAAGAGACCCAGTACTTC
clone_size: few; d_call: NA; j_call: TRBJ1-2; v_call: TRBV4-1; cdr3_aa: CASSQGFSTYGYTF; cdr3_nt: TGCGCCAGCAGCCAAGGTTTCAGCACCTATGGCTACACCTTC
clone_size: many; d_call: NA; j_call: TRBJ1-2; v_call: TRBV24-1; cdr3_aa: CATSPGYGYTF; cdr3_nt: TGTGCCACCAGTCCTGGCTATGGCTACACCTTC
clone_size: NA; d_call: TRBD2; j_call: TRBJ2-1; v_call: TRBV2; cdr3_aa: CASSYGLAKDIYNEQFF; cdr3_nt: TGTGCCAGCAGTTACGGACTAGCGAAAGATATCTACAATGAGCAGTTCTTC
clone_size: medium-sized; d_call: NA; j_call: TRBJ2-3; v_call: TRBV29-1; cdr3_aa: CSVRGGGKDTQYF; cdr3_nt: TGCAGCGTTCGAGGCGGGGGCAAAGATACGCAGTATTTT
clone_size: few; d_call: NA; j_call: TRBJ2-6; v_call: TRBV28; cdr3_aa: CASYRMGANVLTF; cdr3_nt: TGTGCCAGCTACCGTATGGGGGCCAACGTCCTGACTTTC
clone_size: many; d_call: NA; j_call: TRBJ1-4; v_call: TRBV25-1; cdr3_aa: CASSDTRGEKLFF; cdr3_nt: TGTGCCAGCTCCGACACGCGGGGTGAAAAACTGTTTTTT
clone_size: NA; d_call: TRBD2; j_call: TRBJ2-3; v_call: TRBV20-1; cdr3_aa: CSGGTGGGADTQYF; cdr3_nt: TGCAGTGGGGGGACTGGGGGAGGGGCAGATACGCAGTATTTT
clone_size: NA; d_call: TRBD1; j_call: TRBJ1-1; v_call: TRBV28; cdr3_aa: CAIWDRDEAFF; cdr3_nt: TGTGCCATCTGGGACAGGGATGAAGCTTTCTTT
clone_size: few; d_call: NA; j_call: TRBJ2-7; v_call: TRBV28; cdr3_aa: CASRVQGFTYEQYF; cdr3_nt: TGTGCCAGCAGGGTCCAGGGGTTTACCTACGAGCAGTACTTC
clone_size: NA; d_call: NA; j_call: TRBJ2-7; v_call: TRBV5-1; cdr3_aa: CASSYGGADEQYF; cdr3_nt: TGCGCCAGCAGCTATGGAGGGGCCGACGAGCAGTACTTC
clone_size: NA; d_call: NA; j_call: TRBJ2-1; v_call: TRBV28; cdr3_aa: CASTSQGLGPPEQFF; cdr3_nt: TGTGCCAGCACCTCTCAGGGGCTCGGACCTCCCGAGCAGTTCTTC
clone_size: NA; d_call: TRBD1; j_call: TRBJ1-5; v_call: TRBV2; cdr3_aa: CASSGQYSNQPQHF; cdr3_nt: TGTGCCAGTTCGGGACAGTATAGCAATCAGCCCCAGCATTTT
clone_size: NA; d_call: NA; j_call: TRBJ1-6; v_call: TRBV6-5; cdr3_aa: CASSYSKGRQNSPLHF; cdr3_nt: TGTGCCAGCAGTTACTCGAAAGGGCGACAGAATTCACCCCTCCACTTT
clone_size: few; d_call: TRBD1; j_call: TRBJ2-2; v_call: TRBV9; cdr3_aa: CASSVGTGGRTGELFF; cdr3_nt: TGTGCCAGCAGTGTCGGGACAGGGGGCCGGACCGGGGAGCTGTTTTTT
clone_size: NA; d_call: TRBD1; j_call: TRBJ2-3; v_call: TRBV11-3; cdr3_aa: CASSPRQGASDTQYF; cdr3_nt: TGTGCCAGCAGCCCCCGACAGGGGGCCTCGGATACGCAGTATTTT